These 28 T cell receptor beta chains were all obtained from the same sample, sequenced in a study of glioma-infiltrating T cells. Amplification of TCR alpha and beta CDR3 regions from RNA used iRepertoire nested multiplex PCR. In TCRdb, the multiplex PCR reads were re-called with MiXCR into one record per CDR3 protein. Here the sample spans 150,000 to 200,000 distinct CDR3 sequences, 25% to 35% being singletons. Source material: glioma tissue, nonneoplastic brain tissue, or PBMCs (not recorded which). Receptors were obtained from a human donor with low-grade glioma or glioblastoma, undergoing nonglioma brain surgery, or in good health (not recorded which).

In its sample, this clonotype was seen many times. V is TRBV7-2 and J is TRBJ2-3; TRBD2 aligns across 9 bases. Trimming at V came to 7 bases and at J to 1 base, leaving 6 bases not matched to a gene. Per germline, CDR1 SGHTA and CDR2 FQGNSA. The CDR3 sequence is 15 residues long. The CDR3 DNA follows: TGTGCCAGCAACCCTATAGCGGGGGGCACAGATACGCAGTATTTT. Its protein product is CASNPIAGGTDTQYF.

Of note for this clonotype: A much larger clone differs by one base, so this may be a read error. V gene TRBV10-3 combines with J gene TRBJ2-3; D gene unclear. Trimming pared 5 bases from V and 5 bases from J, leaving 5 bases between. CDR1 and CDR2 (germline): ENHRY, SYGVKD. The CDR3 is 11 amino acids. The CDR3 DNA reads TGTGCCATCAGTTCTCTAGATACGCAGTATTTT. Protein sequence: CAISSLDTQYF.

Many counts were recorded for this clonotype. This chain joins TRBV28 and TRBJ1-3, with D possibly matching TRBD1 (6 bases). CDR1 and CDR2 (germline): MDHEN, SYDVKM. This CDR3 is built from 15 residues. Trimming left V 4 bases short and J 2 bases short, with 12 bases between. This CDR3 reads CASSWGQLPGNTIYF. CDR3 bases: TGTGCCAGCAGTTGGGGACAACTACCTGGAAACACCATATATTTT.

This clonotype was counted a few times. V is TRBV12-3 or TRBV12-4 and J is TRBJ1-3; D gene ambiguous. V lost 6 bases, J lost 0 bases, and 12 bases lay in between. There are 15 residues in the CDR3. CDR3 in amino acids: CASRPRRYSGNTIYF. The CDR3 bases are TGTGCCAGCAGGCCGAGACGGTACTCTGGAAACACCATATATTTT.

This chain links TRBV5-1 with TRBJ2-1; the D call may be TRBD1 or TRBD2 (5 bases each). V shed 0 bases and J shed 4 bases, with 11 bases lying between them. Germline assignment: CDR1 SGHRS and CDR2 YFSETQ. This CDR3 has 15 residues. Written as DNA, the CDR3 is TGCGCCAGCAGCTTGGTGGGGGAGAGGTACAATGAGCAGTTCTTC. Protein sequence: CASSLVGERYNEQFF. The full variable domain, in which reference TRBV5-1 and TRBJ2-1 provide the parts outside the CDR3, is KAGVTQTPRYLIKTRGQQVTLSCSPISGHRSVSWYQQTPGQGLQFLFEYFSETQRNKGNFPGRFSGRQFSNSRSEMNVSTLELGDSALYLCASSLVGERYNEQFFGPGTRLTVL.

This clonotype was counted at least ten times. This chain connects TRBV7-2 to TRBJ2-1; D is possibly TRBD1 (6 bases). Germline CDR1 SGHTA, CDR2 FQGNSA. Trimming cost V 4 bases and J 9 bases, with 13 bases left between them. This CDR3 spans 13 amino acids. Here the CDR3 DNA reads TGTGCCAGCAGCTCCGGACAGACCCTTGAGCAGTTCTTC. Amino acid sequence: CASSSGQTLEQFF.

The table lists this clonotype with many counts. This chain connects TRBV7-2 to TRBJ1-1; TRBD1 is a possible D gene (5 bases). The CDR3 runs 14 residues. CDR1 and CDR2 from the germline V gene are SGHTA and FQGNSA. Between the trimmed V and J ends, which lost 11 bases and 0 bases, there was a span of 16 bases. CDR3 amino acids: CAPRTGRMNTEAFF. CDR3 in DNA: TGTGCCCCAAGGACGGGACGGATGAACACTGAAGCTTTCTTT.

The table lists this clonotype with many counts. The chain carries TRBV6-2 or TRBV6-3 and TRBJ2-7, with 13 bases fitting TRBD2. CDR3 size: 17 residues. J was trimmed by 0 bases and V by 4 bases; bases with no gene match: 6. Germline V gene sequence: CDR1 MNHEY, CDR2 SVGEGT. This chain's CDR3 is CASSSGTSGKGSYEQYF. In nucleotides, the CDR3 is TGTGCCAGCAGTTCCGGGACTAGCGGGAAGGGCTCCTACGAGCAGTACTTC.

This clonotype was seen at least ten times. The rearrangement links TRBV28 to TRBJ2-3; D may be TRBD1 (5 bases). This CDR3 comprises 13 residues. Germline CDR1 reads MDHEN; CDR2 reads SYDVKM. This chain's CDR3 is CAHCQGSVDTQYF. The DNA for the CDR3 is TGTGCACACTGTCAGGGAAGTGTAGATACGCAGTATTTT.

The chain links TRBV6-5 to TRBJ2-5; D not certain. Trimming shortened V by 6 bases and J by 3 bases, and 11 bases separated the two germline ends. From germline, CDR1 is MNHEY and CDR2 SVGAGI. CDR3 size: 13 residues. CDR3 residues: CASSSTAEETQYF. CDR3 nucleotide sequence: TGTGCCAGCAGCAGTACTGCCGAAGAGACCCAGTACTTC.

This clonotype was observed many times. The CDR3 here is CSAMTGRRVAFF. The CDR3 nucleotides read TGCAGTGCAATGACAGGGAGAAGAGTAGCTTTCTTT. The gene calls are TRBV20-1 and TRBJ1-1; 7 bases are shared with TRBD1. V dropped 6 bases and J dropped 10; count of bases not matched to a gene: 11. From germline, CDR1 is DFQATT and CDR2 SNEGSKA (reference sequence). The length of the CDR3 is 12 residues.

For this clonotype: This may be a read error: a much more frequent sequence differs by one nucleotide. The chain carries TRBV7-7 and TRBJ2-7, with D perhaps TRBD2 (8 bases). Germline V gene lookup returns CDR1 SSHAT and CDR2 FNYEAQ (reference sequence). This CDR3 region has 15 residues. CDR3 DNA sequence: TGCGCCAGCAGCCAGATCGGGAGGGGGCAGTACGAGCAGTACTTC. Translating gives CASSQIGRGQYEQYF.

Concerning this clonotype: Its ends do not fully match the called genes, so a read error is possible. The rearrangement links TRBV18 to TRBJ2-3; no reliable D call. Germline V gene lookup returns CDR1 KGHSH and CDR2 LQKENI. The CDR3 covers 11 residues. The CDR3: CTSSSTDTQYF. The DNA for the CDR3 is TGTACCAGCTCAAGCACAGATACGCAGTATTTT. Full variable domain (rest looked up from reference TRBV18 and TRBJ2-3): NAGVMQNPRHLVRRRGQEARLRCSPMKGHSHVYWYRQLPEEGLKFMVYLQKENIIDESGMPKERFSAEFPKEGPSILRIQQVVRGDSAAYFCTSSSTDTQYFGPGTRLTVL.

Ten or more counts support this clonotype. This chain joins TRBV15 and TRBJ2-5, with D maybe TRBD2 (6 bases). Germline CDR1 and CDR2: LNHNV and YYDKDF (reference sequence). Trimming stripped 5 bases from V and 1 base from J, with 11 bases between. There are 14 residues in the CDR3. DNA of the CDR3: TGTGCCACCAGCCCCCGGGACTTCCAAGAGACCCAGTACTTC. Amino acid sequence: CATSPRDFQETQYF.

The rearrangement uses TRBV7-2 and TRBJ2-1; 8 bases fit TRBD2. V was clipped by 3 bases and J by 5 bases; unmatched bases: 3. Germline-derived CDR1 and CDR2 are SGHTA and FQGNSA. The CDR3 is made up of 14 amino acids. The CDR3 nucleotides read TGTGCCAGCAGCTTCGGGAGGGCCGACAATGAGCAGTTCTTC. Residues: CASSFGRADNEQFF.

At least ten counts were recorded for this clonotype. The rearrangement links TRBV27 to TRBJ2-1; 8 positions match TRBD1. The germline gives CDR1 MNHEY, CDR2 SMNVEV (reference sequence). J was trimmed by 7 bases and V by 4 bases; bases with no gene match: 3. The CDR3 totals 13 residues. This CDR3 is CASSYRGKNEQFF. The CDR3 coding sequence is TGTGCCAGCAGTTACAGGGGGAAAAATGAGCAGTTCTTC.

With respect to this clonotype: A much larger clone differs by one base, so this may be a read error. V usage is TRBV5-1 and J usage is TRBJ1-2; D not resolved. The germline V gene has CDR1 SGHRS and CDR2 YFSETQ. V gave up 3 bases and J gave up 6 bases, with 9 bases separating them. CDR3 length: 12 residues. The chain's CDR3 is CASSSSRDGYTF. As DNA, the CDR3 is TGCGCCAGCAGCTCGAGTAGGGATGGCTACACCTTC.

This clonotype occurred many times. The J gene is TRBJ2-7, the V gene TRBV18; 8 bases map to TRBD1. Trimming at V came to 5 bases and at J to 0 bases, leaving 6 bases not matched to a gene. This CDR3 has 15 amino acids. Germline V CDR1 and CDR2: KGHSH, LQKENI. The DNA for the CDR3 is TGTGCCAGCTCATCGGGACAGGTGAACTCCTACGAGCAGTACTTC. It specifies CASSSGQVNSYEQYF.

This clonotype was detected ten times or more. The chain has TRBV28 and TRBJ2-7; TRBD1 might be the D (6 bases). The CDR3 is 12 residues long. Trimming shortened V by 6 bases and J by 5 bases, and 11 bases separated the two germline ends. The germline V gene encodes CDR1 MDHEN and CDR2 SYDVKM. The DNA of the CDR3 is TGTGCCAGCAGACAGGGAACGGACGAGCAGTACTTC. Its protein product is CASRQGTDEQYF.

The chain couples TRBV4-1 to TRBJ2-2, with 10 bases matching TRBD2. The CDR3 totals 19 residues. V lost 4 bases to trimming and J lost 7 bases; unmatched junction nucleotides: 18. The germline gives CDR1 MGHRA, CDR2 YSYEKL. The CDR3 is CASSRPWIAGGSPHGELFF. The CDR3 coding sequence is TGCGCCAGCAGCCGACCGTGGATAGCGGGAGGCTCCCCCCACGGGGAGCTGTTTTTT.

The V call is TRBV9, the J call TRBJ2-1; the D gene is possibly TRBD2 (6 bases). This CDR3 spans 15 amino acids. Germline values: CDR1 SGDLS, CDR2 YYNGEE. Trimming took 1 base from V and 8 from J, leaving 16 bases between them. The CDR3 DNA reads TGTGCCAGCAGCGTAAAACTAGCATCACACCATGAGCAGTTCTTC. Its translation is CASSVKLASHHEQFF.

This clonotype was counted at least ten times. The chain joins TRBV4-2 to TRBJ1-2, with 7 bases aligning to TRBD1. The CDR3 contains 15 residues. With V trimmed by 3 bases and J by 3 bases, 7 bases remained unmatched. Germline V gene sequence: CDR1 LGHNA, CDR2 YNFKEQ. DNA for the CDR3: TGTGCCAGCAGCCACCAGTCTCAGGGGGACTATGGCTACACCTTC. Protein sequence: CASSHQSQGDYGYTF.

In its sample, this clonotype was seen a few times. V is TRBV5-6 and J is TRBJ2-3, with 7 bases fitting TRBD2. The germline CDR1 and CDR2 sequences are SGHDT and YYEEEE. V was clipped by 4 bases and J by 7 bases; unmatched bases: 9. The CDR3 runs 14 residues. In DNA form, the CDR3 reads TGTGCCAGCAGCACCGGACTAGGAACAAATACGCAGTATTTT. Its protein is CASSTGLGTNTQYF.

This clonotype appeared many times. The chain has TRBV27 and TRBJ1-2; D not certain. Trimming cost V 4 bases and J 2 bases, with 20 bases left between them. The CDR3 length is 17 residues. CDR1 is MNHEY, CDR2 SMNVEV, per germline (reference sequence). CDR3 in DNA: TGTGCCAGCAGTTCCCCCCTCCTCCCGAGAAAAAACTATGGCTACACCTTC. Amino acid sequence: CASSSPLLPRKNYGYTF.

As concerns this clonotype: One junction end does not reproduce the germline sequence, and a read error may be involved. The chain joins TRBV6-1 to TRBJ2-3; no firm D call. This CDR3 is built from 12 residues. Germline CDR1 is MNHNS and CDR2 is SASEGT. The CDR3 DNA is TGTGCCATCAGCCACCCCGGATATACGCATTATTTT. Protein: CAISHPGYTHYF.

The table lists this clonotype with many counts. The V gene is TRBV6-2 or TRBV6-3, the J gene TRBJ1-2; no reliable D call. Trimming removed 2 bases at V and 0 bases at J, with 7 bases between. This CDR3 contains 14 residues. Germline V CDR1 and CDR2: MNHEY, SVGEGT. CDR3 protein: CASSYRAANYGYTF. CDR3 sequence (DNA): TGTGCCAGCAGTTACCGGGCAGCTAACTATGGCTACACCTTC.

This clonotype has a count of ten or more. The rearrangement uses TRBV28 and TRBJ1-6; no firm D call. The CDR3 contains 11 residues. The germline CDR1 and CDR2 sequences are MDHEN and SYDVKM. V dropped 7 bases and J dropped 11 bases, with 9 bases sitting between them. Here the CDR3 reads CASKSVAPLHF. The DNA for the CDR3 is TGTGCCAGCAAATCGGTTGCACCCCTCCACTTT.

Note on this clonotype: A read error may explain this, as a much larger clone is one base away. The V and J genes are TRBV2 and TRBJ1-6, with TRBD1 identical over 7 bases. J lost 2 bases, V lost 7 bases, and 11 bases had no gene match. The CDR3 has 17 residues. Germline V lookup: CDR1 SNHLY, CDR2 FYNNEI. The chain's CDR3 is CASIGGPGTAYNSPLHF. The CDR3 DNA reads as TGTGCCAGCATCGGGGGTCCGGGGACAGCCTATAATTCACCCCTCCACTTT.